The T cell receptor (beta chain) described here comes from a study of a mutant IDH1 vaccine in newly diagnosed glioma. Study-level background: Eight vaccinations were given in weeks 1, 3, 5, 7, 11, 15, 19 and 23. Onset of vaccination occurred 4-6 weeks following radiotherapy alone, or with temozolomide cycles. Before enrollment, patients got radiotherapy alone, temozolomide alone, or mostly the combination.

V was cut by 0 bases and J by 7 bases, with 3 bases left in between. The length of the CDR3 is 12 residues. CDR1 and CDR2 from the germline V gene are MNHNY and SVGAGI (reference sequence). This clone was observed a few times. Its specificity is unknown. Time point indicated: week 11, during vaccination. In the vaccine, a single dose held 300 ug of the mutant IDH1 20-mer peptide, along with topical imiquimod. Donors harbored newly found WHO grade 3 or 4 IDH1-mutant, ATRX-lost astrocytomas. Using immunoSEQ multiplex PCR, the repertoire was profiled, and TCRdb retains in-frame clones only, with some absent. The sample has roughly 130,000 clones, about 82% seen once.

Source: PBMCs, taken from a glioma patient whose treatment included an IDH1 peptide vaccine. This TCR was recovered from a man aged 35-49 years with glioma. The chain joins TRBV6-6 to TRBJ2-2; the D is unclear. The CDR3 DNA follows: TGTGCCAGCAGTTACTCGGGCGGGGAGCTGTTTTTT. It codes for CASSYSGGELFF.